The sequence of this TCR beta chain was determined in a study of blood T cell repertoires in COVID-19. On the study more broadly: The United States, Italy and Spain provided the acute and convalescent COVID-19 samples. T cells, B-cell-depleted T cells, or PBMCs provided the cDNA or gDNA that served as material.

Germline V gene data show CDR1 as SGHDT and CDR2 as YYEEEE. V dropped 0 bases and J dropped 4; count of bases not matched to a gene: 9. The CDR3 runs 16 residues. Authors' processing steps: Nucleated cell counts were estimated from reference gene primer amplification. Produced via immunoSEQ multiplex PCR; TCRdb's table is partial and in-frame only. The D gene and trimming were derived from the DNA, and the V and J assignments and clone size from that table. The sample includes fewer than 130,000 clones, approximately 84% seen only once; the top ten take about 2%. This clone appeared a single time. Sample: peripheral blood. The chain recombines TRBV5-6 with TRBJ1-2, with 7 bases aligning to TRBD1. The source of this sequence is a human donor in a cohort sampled during active COVID-19. The CDR3 is CASSLGGPGGGYGYTF. As DNA, the CDR3 is TGTGCCAGCAGCTTGGGGGGCCCAGGGGGTGGCTATGGCTACACCTTC.